This T cell receptor (beta chain) was identified during a study of T cells in Graves' hyperthyroidism and ophthalmopathy. Clinical symptoms, serum thyroxine and TRAb, thyroid ultrasound and orbital computed tomography together formed the diagnostic basis. The sample, blood from the first hyperthyroidism diagnosis, precedes any ophthalmopathy symptoms. This CDR3 has 16 amino acids. CDR1 is MNHNS, CDR2 SASEGT, per germline. The trim removed 5 bases at V and 5 bases at J, leaving 13 bases unmatched. This clonotype was picked up many times. Its antigen is as yet unknown. Points from the study as a whole: Blood also contained most expanded thyroid clonotypes above 0.001. In validation, the model predicted ophthalmopathy. These predictions came a median approximately 5.9 months before onset.

The investigators amplified TCR beta CDR3 regions from RNA transcripts. Initially, a first-round RT-PCR of the TCR CDR3 employed the HTBI primer set. TCRdb independently ran MiXCR on the multiplex PCR reads; one entry per CDR3 protein. The sample carries around 250,000 distinct CDR3 sequences, roughly 15% recorded once. This sequence was found in a woman aged 40-49 years with Graves' hyperthyroidism that later progressed to Graves' ophthalmopathy. The chain recombines TRBV6-1 with TRBJ2-3; 7 nucleotides align to TRBD2. The sample comprised blood. The CDR3 DNA sequence: TGTGCCAGCAGTTATCGGTCGAGACGGGGGGAAGATACGCAGTATTTT. As protein: CASSYRSRRGEDTQYF.